This TCR beta chain derives from a study of T cells in Graves' hyperthyroidism and ophthalmopathy. This clonotype showed up many times. CDR1 DFQATT and CDR2 SNEGSKA come from the germline V gene (reference sequence). The J segment lost 2 bases and the V segment lost 7 bases, leaving 10 bases of the junction unmatched. This CDR3 comprises 14 residues. Amplified regions were TCR beta CDR3 sequences from RNA transcripts. The HTBI set primed first-round TCR CDR3 RT-PCR. TCRdb called the multiplex PCR reads again in MiXCR, with one record for every CDR3 protein. The sample has about 300,000 distinct CDR3 sequences, roughly 19% seen once.

The source material was blood. The chain couples TRBV20-1 to TRBJ2-5, with 7 nucleotides matching TRBD1. The clonotype comes from a man aged 45-65 years with Graves' ophthalmopathy. The CDR3 DNA sequence: TGCAGTGTTCAGTGGACAGGCGCTCAAGAGACCCAGTACTTC. Protein product: CSVQWTGAQETQYF.